This T cell receptor beta chain was recovered during a study of T cell responses to AZD1222 COVID-19 vaccine. Data came from immunoSEQ multiplex PCR; TCRdb stores just in-frame clones and leaves some out. Found here are more than 95,000 clones, 82% of them singletons; the top ten hold approximately 5%. Study-level points and caveats: Compared with day 0, the breadth and depth of the Spike-specific TCR repertoire rose significantly after two doses of AZD1222. No day 14 peak samples; only post-peak repertoires were characterized. There were mostly white British donors and more females than males, and clonal diversity was possibly underestimated.

On this clone itself: Its antigen is currently unknown.

This TCR was recovered from an adult in good health. Sequences were derived from peripheral blood, sampled on day 0 of AZD1222 vaccination.

The CDR3 protein is CASSVYGGPGNTIYF. The CDR3 DNA sequence: TGTGCCAGCAGTGTTTACGGGGGCCCTGGAAACACCATATATTTT. V and J are TRBV2 and TRBJ1-3, with D perhaps TRBD1 (6 bases). The germline V gene encodes CDR1 SNHLY and CDR2 FYNNEI. Trimming stripped 4 bases from V and 2 bases from J, with 12 bases between. The CDR3 is 15 amino acids. The full variable domain, its missing parts supplied by reference TRBV2 and TRBJ1-3, is EPEVTQTPSHQVTQMGQEVILRCVPISNHLYFYWYRQILGQKVEFLVSFYNNEISEKSEIFDDQFSVERPDGSNFTLKIRSTKLEDSAMYFCASSVYGGPGNTIYFGEGSWLTVV.